The next 17 T cell receptor beta chains were all read from a single sample in a study of regulatory T cells in long-lasting Graves disease. Time point meaning: newly diagnosed GD, antithyroid drugs for less than 3 months. PBMC-extracted RNA yielded the TCR library. Assembly of TCR beta libraries relied on iRepertoire HTBI primers together with Arm-PCR of CDR3 regions. TCRdb reprocessed the multiplex PCR reads via MiXCR and lists one record per CDR3 protein. The table includes over 500,000 distinct CDR3 sequences, 15% to 20% detected once. The data were also submitted as part of a second study, on T cells in Graves' hyperthyroidism and ophthalmopathy.

Sequenced here: peripheral blood mononuclear cells (PBMCs), sampled at new diagnosis, from a patient treated with antithyroid drugs. The receptor set was obtained from a woman younger than 45 with Graves disease.

Remarks on this clonotype: This may arise from a read error, as a much more abundant clone is one base away. Without the conserved terminal phenylalanine or tryptophan, this CDR3 likely stems from a read error. The chain combines TRBV6-1 with TRBJ1-1; D possibly corresponds to TRBD1 (6 bases). With 8 bases removed from V and 6 bases from J, the gap between germline ends came to 19 bases. The CDR3 covers 14 residues. CDR1 and CDR2 from the germline V gene are MNHNS and SASEGT. Here the CDR3 DNA reads TGTGCCAGCGGGCCACAGGGACGATTGTCTGAAGCTTTCCTT. Amino acids: CASGPQGRLSEAFL.

This clonotype was detected a few times. CDR3 DNA sequence: TGTGCCAGCAGCCGAAGGGACCTTACTGAAGCTTTCTTT. Amino acid sequence: CASSRRDLTEAFF. The chain carries TRBV3-1 and TRBJ1-1, with a tentative D call TRBD1 (5 bases). Between the trimmed V and J ends, which lost 4 bases and 5 bases, there was a span of 11 bases. CDR3 size: 13 residues. Germline-derived CDR1 and CDR2 are LGHDT and YNNKEL (reference sequence).

V and J are TRBV20-1 and TRBJ2-5, with 9 bases lining up with TRBD2. CDR3 length: 15 residues. Germline values: CDR1 DFQATT, CDR2 SNEGSKA (reference sequence). V lost 5 bases, J lost 5 bases, and 12 bases stayed unmatched. The CDR3 DNA is TGCAGTGCTTTCCGGACTAGCGAAGAGTGGGAGACCCAGTACTTC. This gives the protein CSAFRTSEEWETQYF.

This clonotype was seen only a few times. The chain couples TRBV30 to TRBJ2-2; D ambiguous. The V and J ends lost 3 bases and 1 base respectively, with 6 bases between them. The germline gives CDR1 GTSNPN, CDR2 SVGIG (reference sequence). The CDR3 contains 13 residues. The CDR3 coding sequence is TGTGCCTGGAGCGACAAGAACACCGGGGAGCTGTTTTTT. This gives the protein CAWSDKNTGELFF.

This clonotype appeared once. The CDR3 DNA is TGTGCCAGCAGAGAGGGGACAGCCAGCTCTGGGGCCAACGTCCTGACTTTC. Protein product: CASREGTASSGANVLTF. The V call is TRBV6-1, the J call TRBJ2-6, with 7 bases matching TRBD1. Germline V gives CDR1 MNHNS, CDR2 SASEGT. CDR3 length: 17 amino acids. With 6 bases clipped from V and 0 bases from J, the junction kept 8 bases outside the gene matches.

The chain recombines TRBV6-5 with TRBJ1-1; possible D gene TRBD1, 5 bases. Deletions cut 4 bases from V and 4 bases from J, with 16 bases between. The CDR3 consists of 15 residues. CDR1 and CDR2 from the germline V gene are MNHEY and SVGAGI. The CDR3 DNA is TGTGCCAGCAGTTCCACCCAAGGGGTGGTCACTGAAGCTTTCTTT. This encodes CASSSTQGVVTEAFF.

The J gene is TRBJ1-4, the V gene TRBV28, with TRBD1 matching over 9 bases. The CDR3 is made up of 17 amino acids. Trimming cost V 0 bases and J 0 bases; bases outside gene matches: 2. Germline V lookup: CDR1 MDHEN, CDR2 SYDVKM. This CDR3 reads CASSLWGTGPTNEKLFF. The CDR3 nucleotides are TGTGCCAGCAGTTTATGGGGGACAGGGCCAACTAATGAAAAACTGTTTTTT. Supplemented by reference TRBV28 and TRBJ1-4, the full variable domain reads DVKVTQSSRYLVKRTGEKVFLECVQDMDHENMFWYRQDPGLGLRLIYFSYDVKMKEKGDIPEGYSVSREKKERFSLILESASTNQTSMYLCASSLWGTGPTNEKLFFGSGTQLSVL.

This rearrangement joins TRBV30 to TRBJ2-6; no reliable D call. The CDR3 is 13 amino acids. V shed 3 bases and J shed 0 bases, with 3 bases lying between them. Germline loops: CDR1 GTSNPN, CDR2 SVGIG (reference sequence). The CDR3, as DNA: TGTGCCTGGAGATCCTCTGGGGCCAACGTCCTGACTTTC. This gives the protein CAWRSSGANVLTF.

This clonotype was recorded at least ten times. DNA of the CDR3: TGCAGTGCATCTACCCAGGGGAGTAGCAATCAGCCCCAGCATTTT. Protein product: CSASTQGSSNQPQHF. This chain uses TRBV20-1 with TRBJ1-5; D might be TRBD1 (6 bases). In germline, CDR1 is DFQATT, CDR2 SNEGSKA (reference sequence). CDR3 length equals 15 residues. V gave up 6 bases and J gave up 0 bases, with 15 bases separating them.

The genes are TRBV20-1 and TRBJ2-7, with TRBD2 identical over 7 bases. CDR3 size: 13 residues. The V and J ends lost 3 bases and 2 bases, in that order; junction bases with no gene match: 4. The germline V gene encodes CDR1 DFQATT and CDR2 SNEGSKA (reference sequence). In DNA, the CDR3 is TGCAGTGCTAGGGGGAGGGTTGCCTACGAGCAGTACTTC. This gives the protein CSARGRVAYEQYF.

This clonotype showed up many times. The chain uses TRBV27 and TRBJ1-2; no clear D gene. V was clipped by 5 bases and J by 2 bases, with 18 bases between them. From germline, CDR1 is MNHEY and CDR2 SMNVEV (reference sequence). The CDR3 sequence is 16 residues long. The CDR3 DNA reads TGTGCCAGCAGTCTCCGAAAGGGCACGACGAACTATGGCTACACCTTC. It translates to CASSLRKGTTNYGYTF.

This clonotype was observed at least ten times. DNA for the CDR3: TGTGCCAGCAGCCGAGTTGGACAGGGCGCCTCCTACGAGCAGTACTTC. Translated: CASSRVGQGASYEQYF. The V and J genes are TRBV7-9 and TRBJ2-7; 8 bases line up with TRBD1. Germline trimming cut 5 bases from V and 0 bases from J; bases unmatched to any gene: 9. The CDR3 consists of 16 residues. The germline gives CDR1 SEHNR, CDR2 FQNEAQ (reference sequence).

This chain connects TRBV12-3 or TRBV12-4 to TRBJ2-7; 10 bases agree with TRBD1. The CDR3 consists of 15 residues. With 7 bases clipped from V and 0 bases from J, the junction kept 6 bases outside the gene matches. The CDR3 DNA is TGTGCCAGCACCCGAGGGACAGGGGTCTCCTACGAGCAGTACTTC. It is translated as CASTRGTGVSYEQYF.

V and J are TRBV25-1 and TRBJ1-2; D is ambiguous. V was trimmed by 3 bases and J by 8 bases, leaving 4 bases between them. Germline V gene data show CDR1 as MGHDK and CDR2 as SYGVNS. This CDR3 spans 10 amino acids. CDR3 protein: CASSDRGYTF. CDR3 coding DNA: TGTGCCAGCAGTGATAGAGGCTACACCTTC.

This clonotype was recorded at least ten times. The V call is TRBV27, the J call TRBJ1-1, with D perhaps TRBD1 (5 bases). This CDR3 spans 16 amino acids. Germline CDR1 reads MNHEY; CDR2 reads SMNVEV (reference sequence). V lost 6 bases, J lost 2 bases, and 19 bases lay in between. The CDR3 nucleotides are TGTGCCAGCAGATCTGGGACTGGGTCATATAACACTGAAGCTTTCTTT. It is translated as CASRSGTGSYNTEAFF.

This clonotype was seen ten or more times. The V gene is TRBV28, the J gene TRBJ2-3; TRBD2 matches at 11 bases. Germline V gives CDR1 MDHEN, CDR2 SYDVKM. This CDR3 has 16 residues. V lost 7 bases to trimming and J lost 2 bases; unmatched junction nucleotides: 8. Written as DNA, the CDR3 is TGTGCCAGCACGTCTAGCGGGAGGAGGAACACAGATACGCAGTATTTT. This sequence encodes CASTSSGRRNTDTQYF.

This clonotype turned up a few times. V usage is TRBV30 and J usage is TRBJ2-6; perhaps TRBD2 as D (6 bases). This CDR3 is built from 20 residues. V was pared by 1 base and J by 0 bases, with 22 bases between. CDR1 and CDR2 (germline): GTSNPN, SVGIG (reference sequence). The CDR3 DNA reads as TGTGCCTGGAGTGAGCCAGCCTTCTGGGAGGATGGCTCTGGGGCCAACGTCCTGACTTTC. Protein product: CAWSEPAFWEDGSGANVLTF.